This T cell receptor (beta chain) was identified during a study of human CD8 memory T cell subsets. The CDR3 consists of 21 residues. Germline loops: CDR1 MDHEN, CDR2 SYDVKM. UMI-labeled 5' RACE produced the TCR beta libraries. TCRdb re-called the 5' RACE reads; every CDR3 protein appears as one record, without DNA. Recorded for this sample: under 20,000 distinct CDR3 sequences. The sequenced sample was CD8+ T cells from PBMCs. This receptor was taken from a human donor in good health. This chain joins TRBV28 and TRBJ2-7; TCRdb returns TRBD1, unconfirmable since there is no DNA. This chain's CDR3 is CASSLSAVVSGTGDSPYEQYF. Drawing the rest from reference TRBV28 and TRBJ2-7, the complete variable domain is DVKVTQSSRYLVKRTGEKVFLECVQDMDHENMFWYRQDPGLGLRLIYFSYDVKMKEKGDIPEGYSVSREKKERFSLILESASTNQTSMYLCASSLSAVVSGTGDSPYEQYFGPGTRLTVT.